A single sample is the source of the 15 T cell receptor beta chains below, sequenced in a study of cytomegalovirus exposure and HLA in healthy donors. The PCR ran on 60 Vbeta and 13 Jbeta primers. Here immunoSEQ multiplex PCR was the method, and the copy in TCRdb shows in-frame clones only, minus some. The sample records 150,000 to 200,000 clones, 81% being singletons. The sample comprised PBMCs. The receptors come from a man aged 50 to 60 in good health and CMV-seronegative.

The CDR3: CATGSGGGLGANVLTF. The CDR3 DNA follows: TGTGCCACCGGATCGGGGGGGGGTCTAGGGGCCAACGTCCTGACTTTC. The chain employs TRBV15 and TRBJ2-6; 8 bases match TRBD2. Germline V CDR1 and CDR2: LNHNV, YYDKDF (reference sequence). V shed 8 bases, J shed 4 bases, and the junction held 10 bases outside the gene matches. The CDR3 is 16 amino acids.

The chain joins TRBV5-1 to TRBJ1-3; possible D gene TRBD1, 5 bases. Trimming shortened V by 5 bases and J by 4 bases, and 19 bases separated the two germline ends. The CDR3 contains 16 residues. CDR1 SGHRS and CDR2 YFSETQ come from the germline V gene. The CDR3 spells CASREDTFFFGNTIYF. CDR3 coding DNA: TGCGCCAGCAGAGAGGACACCTTCTTTTTCGGAAACACCATATATTTT. Full variable domain (rest looked up from reference TRBV5-1 and TRBJ1-3): KAGVTQTPRYLIKTRGQQVTLSCSPISGHRSVSWYQQTPGQGLQFLFEYFSETQRNKGNFPGRFSGRQFSNSRSEMNVSTLELGDSALYLCASREDTFFFGNTIYFGEGSWLTVV.

This clone has just one count. V gene TRBV30 combines with J gene TRBJ2-7; D possibly corresponds to TRBD2 (6 bases). V was clipped by 3 bases and J by 4 bases, with 16 bases between them. The CDR3 totals 14 residues. Germline values: CDR1 GTSNPN, CDR2 SVGIG (reference sequence). The CDR3 DNA is TGTGCCTGGAGCGGACGCGGGGTAAGGTACGAGCAGTACTTC. Encoded protein: CAWSGRGVRYEQYF.

V gene TRBV2 combines with J gene TRBJ1-5; 10 nucleotides match TRBD1. V shed 6 bases and J 1 base; nucleotides not matched to a gene: 9. The germline CDR1 and CDR2 sequences are SNHLY and FYNNEI. The CDR3 loop spans 17 amino acids. Here the CDR3 reads CASSPGQGIRSNQPQHF. The CDR3 DNA reads TGTGCCAGCAGCCCGGGACAGGGGATTAGGAGCAATCAGCCCCAGCATTTT. Variable domain in full (rest from reference TRBV2 and TRBJ1-5): EPEVTQTPSHQVTQMGQEVILRCVPISNHLYFYWYRQILGQKVEFLVSFYNNEISEKSEIFDDQFSVERPDGSNFTLKIRSTKLEDSAMYFCASSPGQGIRSNQPQHFGDGTRLSIL.

The chain links TRBV7-9 to TRBJ2-5; 11 bases are a match to TRBD1. V was clipped by 7 bases and J by 0 bases; unmatched bases: 4. CDR3 size: 15 residues. The germline gives CDR1 SEHNR, CDR2 FQNEAQ (reference sequence). CDR3 coding DNA: TGTGCCAGCACCCGGGACAGGGGGTACCAAGAGACCCAGTACTTC. Protein: CASTRDRGYQETQYF.

The rearrangement links TRBV5-4 to TRBJ2-1; TRBD1 matches 8 bases. CDR1 is SGHNT and CDR2 is YYREEE in the germline V gene (reference sequence). The ends lost 4 bases at V and 3 bases at J; junction bases unmatched: 6. CDR3 size: 15 residues. The CDR3 sequence: CASSLGTGFYNEQFF. DNA for the CDR3: TGTGCCAGCAGCCTTGGGACAGGTTTCTACAATGAGCAGTTCTTC. Variable domain in full (rest from reference TRBV5-4 and TRBJ2-1): ETGVTQSPTHLIKTRGQQVTLRCSSQSGHNTVSWYQQALGQGPQFIFQYYREEENGRGNFPPRFSGLQFPNYSSELNVNALELDDSALYLCASSLGTGFYNEQFFGPGTRLTVL.

V usage is TRBV9 and J usage is TRBJ1-5; 7 bases fit TRBD1. The CDR3 contains 15 residues. The V segment lost 4 bases and the J segment 0 bases; nucleotides outside the gene matches: 4. CDR1 is SGDLS, CDR2 YYNGEE, per germline. This CDR3 is CASSSGGNSNQPQHF. In DNA form, the CDR3 reads TGTGCCAGCAGCTCAGGGGGTAATAGCAATCAGCCCCAGCATTTT.

This clone was counted only a few times. At one boundary the junction diverges from the germline segment, which might be a read error. This chain joins TRBV7-9 and TRBJ1-1, with D maybe TRBD1 (6 bases). The CDR3 spans 16 residues. Germline CDR1 SEHNR, CDR2 FQNEAQ (reference sequence). CDR3 residues: CSSRRTGTSVNTEAFF. The CDR3 DNA reads TGTTCCAGCAGGCGGACCGGGACATCGGTGAACACTGAAGCTTTCTTT.

The chain combines TRBV27 with TRBJ1-1, with no clear D. From germline, CDR1 is MNHEY and CDR2 SMNVEV (reference sequence). V lost 8 bases and J lost 9, with 19 bases in between. The CDR3 loop spans 13 amino acids. CDR3 residues: CASLREKPHQAFF. In DNA, the CDR3 is TGTGCCAGCCTCCGGGAAAAACCCCACCAAGCTTTCTTT.

The V gene is TRBV11-3, the J gene TRBJ1-1; no clear D gene. The CDR3 spans 14 residues. The V end was cut by 3 bases, the J end by 2 bases, with 10 bases between. The V gene's germline CDR1 is SGHNT and CDR2 YENEEA. The CDR3 is CASSLGGYNTEAFF. The DNA of the CDR3 is TGTGCCAGCAGCTTGGGAGGGTACAACACTGAAGCTTTCTTT.

The chain uses TRBV11-2 and TRBJ2-7, with 7 nucleotides matching TRBD1. Germline-derived CDR1 and CDR2 are SGHAT and FQNNGV. The length of the CDR3 is 14 residues. With 3 bases clipped from V and 0 bases from J, the junction kept 2 bases outside the gene matches. DNA of the CDR3: TGTGCCAGCAGCTTGAGACAGGGCTCCTACGAGCAGTACTTC. This gives the protein CASSLRQGSYEQYF.

The V call is TRBV11-1, the J call TRBJ1-6; 7 bases agree with TRBD1. Germline V lookup: CDR1 SGHAT, CDR2 FQDESV (reference sequence). The CDR3 spans 14 residues. V lost 5 bases to trimming and J lost 14 bases; unmatched junction nucleotides: 12. This chain's CDR3 is CASSPTDRVASLHF. DNA of the CDR3: TGTGCCAGCAGCCCTACCGACAGGGTGGCCTCCCTCCACTTT.

J is TRBJ1-2 and V is TRBV5-6; D not resolved. V gave up 5 bases and J gave up 8 bases, with 10 bases separating them. CDR3 size: 11 residues. CDR1 SGHDT and CDR2 YYEEEE come from the germline V gene. CDR3 region: CASSSGWGYTF. The DNA for the CDR3 is TGTGCCAGCAGTTCGGGTTGGGGCTACACCTTC. Combining the CDR3 with reference TRBV5-6 and TRBJ1-2 gives the whole variable domain DAGVTQSPTHLIKTRGQQVTLRCSPKSGHDTVSWYQQALGQGPQFIFQYYEEEERQRGNFPDRFSGHQFPNYSSELNVNALLLGDSALYLCASSSGWGYTFGSGTRLTVV.

Only a few counts were recorded for this clone. This rearrangement joins TRBV27 to TRBJ1-6; D call uncertain. This CDR3 region has 14 residues. Deletions cut 1 base from V and 11 bases from J, with 12 bases between. Germline CDR1 and CDR2: MNHEY and SMNVEV (reference sequence). CDR3 bases: TGTGCCAGCAGTTTATACCCAGGAGGGCCACCCCTCCACTTT. Protein: CASSLYPGGPPLHF.

This clone has just a few counts. The chain is built from TRBV29-1 and TRBJ1-1; weak D call: TRBD1 (6 bases). V was clipped by 6 bases and J by 5 bases, with 13 bases between them. The CDR3 is made up of 12 amino acids. The germline V gene has CDR1 SQVTM and CDR2 ANQGSEA. CDR3 DNA sequence: TGCAGCGTACTGAGGGGGAAGACTGAAGCTTTCTTT. This translates into CSVLRGKTEAFF.